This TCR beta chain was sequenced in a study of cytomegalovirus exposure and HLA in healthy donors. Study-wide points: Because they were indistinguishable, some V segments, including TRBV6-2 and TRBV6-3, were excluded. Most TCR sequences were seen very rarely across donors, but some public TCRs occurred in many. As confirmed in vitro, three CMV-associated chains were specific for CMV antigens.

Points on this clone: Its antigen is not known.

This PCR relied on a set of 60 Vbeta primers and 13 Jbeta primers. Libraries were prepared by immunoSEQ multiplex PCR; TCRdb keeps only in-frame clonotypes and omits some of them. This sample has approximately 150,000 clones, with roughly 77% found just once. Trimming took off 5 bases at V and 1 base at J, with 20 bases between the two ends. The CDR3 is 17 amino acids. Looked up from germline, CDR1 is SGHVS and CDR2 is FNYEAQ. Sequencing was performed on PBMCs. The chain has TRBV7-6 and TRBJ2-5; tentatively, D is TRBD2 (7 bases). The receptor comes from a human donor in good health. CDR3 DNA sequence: TGTGCCAGCAGCATAGGAGGGGGGGAGTATTTCCAAGAGACCCAGTACTTC. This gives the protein CASSIGGGEYFQETQYF. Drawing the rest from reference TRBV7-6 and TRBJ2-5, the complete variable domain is GAGVSQSPRYKVTKRGQDVALRCDPISGHVSLYWYRQALGQGPEFLTYFNYEAQQDKSGLPNDRFSAERPEGSISTLTIQRTEQRDSAMYRCASSIGGGEYFQETQYFGPGTRLLVL.